This TCR beta chain was found in a study of T cells in Graves' hyperthyroidism and ophthalmopathy. Amplified TCR beta CDR3 regions came from RNA transcripts. The HTBI primer set served for first-round RT-PCR of the TCR CDR3. One entry per CDR3 protein results from TCRdb running MiXCR on the multiplex PCR reads. This sample has some 300,000 distinct CDR3 sequences, with roughly 19% found just once. In germline, CDR1 is MNHEY, CDR2 SMNVEV (reference sequence). The CDR3 is 13 residues long. V lost 5 bases to trimming and J lost 7 bases; unmatched junction nucleotides: 7. This clonotype appeared once. This clonotype was sampled from a man aged 50-59 years with Graves' ophthalmopathy. This chain connects TRBV27 to TRBJ2-5, with TRBD1 matching over 7 bases. Sample: blood. The CDR3 sequence: CASSIDRAGTQYF. The DNA of the CDR3 is TGTGCCAGCAGTATAGACAGGGCCGGGACCCAGTACTTC.